This TCR beta chain was profiled in a study of blood T cell repertoires in COVID-19. In the original workflow: Reference gene primer amplification gave nucleated cell count estimates. Clones were sequenced by immunoSEQ multiplex PCR, and TCRdb holds only the in-frame ones, with some missing. Clone size and the V and J calls come from that table; the DNA yielded D and trimming. This sample yields about 190,000 clones, of which roughly 86% are seen a single time; just under 25% belongs to the top ten. Germline V CDR1 and CDR2: SGHRS, YFSETQ. The CDR3 is 14 amino acids. V gave up 4 bases and J gave up 4 bases; unmatched junction bases: 7. A few counts support this clone.

Sequenced material: PBMCs or T cells enriched from blood (not recorded which). The chain employs TRBV5-1 and TRBJ1-2, with 7 bases that match TRBD1. The origin of this receptor is a woman aged 40 to 55 in a cohort exposed to, infected with or recovered from COVID-19 (not recorded which). CDR3: CASSETTGTYGYTF. CDR3 DNA: TGCGCCAGCAGCGAGACGACAGGGACCTATGGCTACACCTTC.